Following are 22 T cell receptor beta chains from one sample sequenced in a study of T cell changes during pregnancy in multiple sclerosis. The repertoire was sequenced with immunoSEQ multiplex PCR; TCRdb's copy has only in-frame clones and lacks some. The data contain about 47,000 clones, approximately 90% of them seen just once; the ten biggest clones take up under 2%. The source was peripheral blood, collected in the first trimester of pregnancy. These receptor sequences come from a female donor with multiple sclerosis, enrolled in a pregnancy study.

The CDR3 is CASSIPQGARYGYTF. The DNA of the CDR3 is TGTGCCAGTAGTATACCACAGGGGGCGCGGTATGGCTACACCTTC. This chain uses TRBV19 with TRBJ1-2, with 9 bases fitting TRBD1. Trimming at V came to 2 bases and at J to 5 bases, leaving 6 bases not matched to a gene. CDR1 and CDR2 from the germline V gene are LNHDA and SQIVND (reference sequence). There are 15 residues in the CDR3. The full variable domain, its missing parts supplied by reference TRBV19 and TRBJ1-2, is DGGITQSPKYLFRKEGQNVTLSCEQNLNHDAMYWYRQDPGQGLRLIYYSQIVNDFQKGDIAEGYSVSREKKESFPLTVTSAQKNPTAFYLCASSIPQGARYGYTFGSGTRLTVV.

This clone was counted only a few times. This chain links TRBV9 with TRBJ1-2; D not resolved. CDR1 SGDLS and CDR2 YYNGEE come from the germline V gene. CDR3 length equals 14 residues. V was pared by 1 base and J by 0 bases, with 7 bases between. CDR3: CASSVLEANYGYTF. The CDR3 nucleotides read TGTGCCAGCAGCGTACTAGAAGCTAACTATGGCTACACCTTC. Complete variable domain (other parts from reference TRBV9 and TRBJ1-2): DSGVTQTPKHLITATGQRVTLRCSPRSGDLSVYWYQQSLDQGLQFLIQYYNGEERAKGNILERFSAQQFPDLHSELNLSSLELGDSALYFCASSVLEANYGYTFGSGTRLTVV.

This chain joins TRBV5-5 and TRBJ2-4; 9 nucleotides agree with TRBD2. Germline trimming cut 4 bases from V and 0 bases from J; bases unmatched to any gene: 11. Germline CDR1 is SGHKS and CDR2 is YYEKEE (reference sequence). CDR3 length equals 18 residues. CDR3 residues: CASSLRGGSDLAKNIQYF. For the CDR3, the DNA is TGTGCCAGCAGCCTGCGGGGGGGCTCGGACTTAGCCAAAAACATTCAGTACTTC.

CDR3 nucleotides: TGTGCCAGCAGCTTAAAGGCAGGGGGGCGCAATGAGCAGTTCTTC. Protein: CASSLKAGGRNEQFF. This chain uses TRBV5-4 with TRBJ2-1, with a weak D call TRBD1 (7 bases). CDR3 length: 15 amino acids. V was shortened by 2 bases and J by 6 bases, with 15 bases between the two germline ends. CDR1 and CDR2 from the germline V gene are SGHNT and YYREEE (reference sequence). The full variable domain, completed using reference TRBV5-4 and TRBJ2-1, is ETGVTQSPTHLIKTRGQQVTLRCSSQSGHNTVSWYQQALGQGPQFIFQYYREEENGRGNFPPRFSGLQFPNYSSELNVNALELDDSALYLCASSLKAGGRNEQFFGPGTRLTVL.

This clone was observed a handful of times. The chain combines TRBV29-1 with TRBJ1-4; the D gene is possibly TRBD1 (5 bases). The V gene's germline CDR1 is SQVTM and CDR2 ANQGSEA. The CDR3 runs 12 residues. V dropped 7 bases and J dropped 5 bases, with 11 bases sitting between them. CDR3 coding DNA: TGCAGCGCGGGACTGATGAATGAAAAACTGTTTTTT. Protein: CSAGLMNEKLFF. Full variable domain (missing parts from reference TRBV29-1 and TRBJ1-4): SAVISQKPSRDICQRGTSLTIQCQVDSQVTMMFWYRQQPGQSLTLIATANQGSEATYESGFVIDKFPISRPNLTFSTLTVSNMSPEDSSIYLCSAGLMNEKLFFGSGTQLSVL.

The J gene is TRBJ1-2, the V gene TRBV5-1; D possibly corresponds to TRBD1 (5 bases). Germline V lookup: CDR1 SGHRS, CDR2 YFSETQ. Trimming removed 3 bases from V and 9 bases from J, with 18 bases in between. The length of the CDR3 is 14 residues. The CDR3 region has the DNA TGCGCCAGCAGCTCCGAAACAGGATTAGTCAGCTACACCTTC. Its protein is CASSSETGLVSYTF.

The chain combines TRBV5-4 with TRBJ2-1; 8 bases agree with TRBD1. The V gene's germline CDR1 is SGHNT and CDR2 YYREEE (reference sequence). With 3 bases clipped from V and 9 bases from J, the junction kept 11 bases outside the gene matches. There are 15 residues in the CDR3. The CDR3: CASSSPDRVDTEQFF. CDR3 nucleotides: TGTGCCAGCAGCTCACCGGACAGGGTAGACACTGAGCAGTTCTTC.

The V gene is TRBV4-1, the J gene TRBJ1-1; 7 bases line up with TRBD1. CDR3 length equals 14 residues. The V and J ends lost 6 bases and 0 bases, in that order; junction bases with no gene match: 4. Per the germline V gene, CDR1 is MGHRA and CDR2 is YSYEKL. CDR3 in amino acids: CASRPGQMNTEAFF. In DNA, the CDR3 is TGCGCCAGCAGGCCGGGACAGATGAACACTGAAGCTTTCTTT.

Comment on this clone: Distinct nucleotide sequences in the sample also encode this CDR3. This chain links TRBV30 with TRBJ1-5; D gene ambiguous. Trimming removed 0 bases from V and 5 bases from J, with 8 bases in between. Germline CDR1 and CDR2: GTSNPN and SVGIG (reference sequence). The CDR3 totals 13 residues. The CDR3 here is CAWSVNRDQPQHF. The CDR3 DNA reads TGTGCCTGGAGTGTCAACAGAGATCAGCCCCAGCATTTT.

There are a few counts of this clone. J is TRBJ1-6 and V is TRBV2; 8 bases align to TRBD1. After removal of 5 bases from V and 14 bases from J, the junction contained 11 bases not matched to a gene. Germline V gene data show CDR1 as SNHLY and CDR2 as FYNNEI. This CDR3 has 14 residues. CDR3: CASSSATGVIALHF. DNA of the CDR3: TGTGCCAGCAGTAGCGCGACAGGGGTTATAGCCCTCCACTTT.

The chain joins TRBV12-5 to TRBJ2-6, with a tentative D call TRBD1 (5 bases). CDR1 and CDR2 (germline): LGHNT, FRNRAP. The CDR3 is 18 residues long. V was trimmed by 5 bases and J by 5 bases, leaving 22 bases between them. The CDR3: CASGLANAGQSRANVLTF. The CDR3 DNA reads TGTGCTAGTGGTCTTGCAAATGCAGGACAAAGTCGGGCCAACGTCCTGACTTTC.

The chain links TRBV7-3 to TRBJ1-2; TRBD1 is a possible D gene (5 bases). V was pared by 5 bases and J by 0 bases, with 16 bases between. Germline-derived CDR1 and CDR2 are SGHTA and FQGTGA. The CDR3 totals 16 residues. CDR3: CASSPLPTDTNYGYTF. CDR3 nucleotides: TGTGCCAGCAGCCCTCTCCCGACAGATACTAACTATGGCTACACCTTC. Looking up the rest from reference TRBV7-3 and TRBJ1-2 gives the full variable domain: GAGVSQTPSNKVTEKGKYVELRCDPISGHTALYWYRQSLGQGPEFLIYFQGTGAADDSGLPNDRFFAVRPEGSVSTLKIQRTERGDSAVYLCASSPLPTDTNYGYTFGSGTRLTVV.

The chain uses TRBV7-6 and TRBJ1-6; D is unclear. V lost 4 bases, J lost 0 bases, and 7 bases lay in between. The germline V gene has CDR1 SGHVS and CDR2 FNYEAQ. The CDR3 loop spans 15 amino acids. CDR3 coding DNA: TGTGCCAGCAGCTGGTCAGGCTCCTATAATTCACCCCTCCACTTT. It yields the protein CASSWSGSYNSPLHF.

This clone appeared once. The chain recombines TRBV5-1 with TRBJ2-1; no clear D gene. Trimming removed 2 bases at V and 8 bases at J, with 14 bases between. The CDR3 is 14 residues long. Germline V lookup: CDR1 SGHRS, CDR2 YFSETQ. CDR3 bases: TGCGCCAGCAGCTTTTTCAACCCAGGTGATGAGCAGTTCTTC. The encoded protein is CASSFFNPGDEQFF.

This chain links TRBV27 with TRBJ2-7; TRBD1 matches 8 bases. Germline values: CDR1 MNHEY, CDR2 SMNVEV (reference sequence). This CDR3 has 15 amino acids. Unmatched junction bases numbered 7, after V lost 4 bases and J lost 2 bases. The CDR3 sequence: CASSSFRTGTYEQYF. CDR3 nucleotides: TGTGCCAGCAGTTCGTTCCGGACAGGGACCTACGAGCAGTACTTC.

J is TRBJ1-2 and V is TRBV6-1, with D unclear. The CDR3 spans 10 residues. Germline CDR1 is MNHNS and CDR2 is SASEGT. V lost 5 bases and J lost 6, with 4 bases in between. The CDR3, as DNA: TGTGCCAGCAGTCATCATGGCTACACCTTC. As protein: CASSHHGYTF.

The chain links TRBV21-1 to TRBJ2-5; the D call of TRBD2 is as the table states it, not checked on the DNA. TRBV21-1 is assigned pseudogene status. This CDR3 has 16 residues. For the CDR3, the DNA is TGTGCCAGCCTAATAGCGGGGGGGCCGGTATGGGAGACCCAGTACTTC. Its translation: CASLIAGGPVWETQYF.

This clone was recorded once. This chain links TRBV9 with TRBJ2-1; 11 bases fit TRBD1. Germline CDR1 SGDLS, CDR2 YYNGEE. This CDR3 has 17 amino acids. Germline trimming cut 2 bases from V and 7 bases from J; bases unmatched to any gene: 11. Here the CDR3 reads CASSVSVWGQGGNEQFF. The CDR3 DNA reads TGTGCCAGCAGCGTTTCCGTCTGGGGACAGGGGGGGAATGAGCAGTTCTTC. Full variable domain (missing parts from reference TRBV9 and TRBJ2-1): DSGVTQTPKHLITATGQRVTLRCSPRSGDLSVYWYQQSLDQGLQFLIQYYNGEERAKGNILERFSAQQFPDLHSELNLSSLELGDSALYFCASSVSVWGQGGNEQFFGPGTRLTVL.

The V call is TRBV7-9, the J call TRBJ1-3; tentative D call: TRBD1 (5 bases). The V gene's germline CDR1 is SEHNR and CDR2 FQNEAQ (reference sequence). Trimming removed 6 bases at V and 2 bases at J, with 14 bases between. The CDR3 consists of 15 residues. The CDR3 protein is CASRGVGSTGNTIYF. Written as DNA, the CDR3 is TGTGCCAGCAGAGGGGTCGGGTCGACTGGAAACACCATATATTTT.

As DNA, the CDR3 is TGTGCCAGCAGCTTAGAGAGGGAACGCGAGCAGTACTTC. It yields the protein CASSLEREREQYF. The V and J genes are TRBV7-2 and TRBJ2-7, with a tentative D call TRBD2 (5 bases). The CDR3 totals 13 residues. The V gene's germline CDR1 is SGHTA and CDR2 FQGNSA. V lost 1 base, J lost 6 bases, and 10 bases lay in between.

This chain connects TRBV21-1 to TRBJ1-5. TRBV21-1 is termed a pseudogene. CDR3 length: 17 amino acids. This CDR3 reads CASSKANGGDSNQPQHF. CDR3 DNA: TGTGCCAGCAGCAAAGCAAACGGAGGGGACAGCAATCAGCCCCAGCATTTT.

CDR3 nucleotides: TGTGCCAGCAGCACCTGGACAGGCCTCTCTGGAAACACCATATATTTT. It translates to CASSTWTGLSGNTIYF. The chain links TRBV7-2 to TRBJ1-3; TRBD1 matches 7 bases. The CDR3 totals 16 residues. The trim removed 5 bases at V and 0 bases at J, leaving 7 bases unmatched. Germline V gene data show CDR1 as SGHTA and CDR2 as FQGNSA.